The clone carrying this T cell receptor beta chain was counted only a few times. Its specificity is unknown. This record comes from a study of CD8 T cells in ankylosing spondylitis. Whole-study findings and limits: There were earlier reports of some motif variants in reactive arthritis synovial fluid and blood.

TCRdb re-analysed the 5' RACE reads in MiXCR, keeping a single row per CDR3 protein. This table holds 250,000 to 350,000 distinct CDR3 sequences, less than 25% found once. Germline V gene data show CDR1 as MDHEN and CDR2 as SYDVKM. This CDR3 comprises 12 residues. Trimming stripped 5 bases from V and 9 bases from J, with 12 bases between. Sequencing was done on a sample of blood, either unsorted or a sorted T cell fraction (not recorded which). The source of this sequence is a female donor with ankylosing spondylitis or in good health (not recorded which). The V call is TRBV28, the J call TRBJ2-3; D ambiguous. Written as DNA, the CDR3 is TGTGCCAGCAGTCCCCCTTTAAGGACGCAGTATTTT. Its translation: CASSPPLRTQYF.